This paragraph covers one T cell receptor (beta chain) sequence. The data stem from a study of shared clonotypes between healthy human individuals. Assay: immunoSEQ multiplex PCR; the TCRdb copy retains only in-frame clones and omits some. The sample holds approximately 1.1 million clones, about four fifths seen once. V gave up 0 bases and J gave up 11 bases, with 10 bases separating them. Germline CDR1 and CDR2: LNHNV and YYDKDF (reference sequence). This CDR3 region has 12 residues. Sequenced input: memory CD4+ T cells from PBMCs. Subset defined: CD45RA-negative fraction. The origin of this receptor is a man aged 18 to 29 in good health. Some clones in this sample may be carry-over from other donors' samples. The rearrangement links TRBV15 to TRBJ1-1; D call uncertain. CDR3 protein: CATSRDLGIAFF. The CDR3, as DNA: TGTGCCACCAGCAGAGATTTGGGAATCGCTTTCTTT. The entire variable domain, with the rest obtained from reference TRBV15 and TRBJ1-1, is as follows: DAMVIQNPRYQVTQFGKPVTLSCSQTLNHNVMYWYQQKSSQAPKLLFHYYDKDFNNEADTPDNFQSRRPNTSFCFLDIRSPGLGDTAMYLCATSRDLGIAFFGQGTRLTVV.